This T cell receptor (beta chain) was recorded in a study of T cell changes during pregnancy in multiple sclerosis. In this sample, this clone turned up once. Sequencing was performed with immunoSEQ multiplex PCR; in TCRdb, only in-frame clones are kept and a portion is missing. This repertoire shows some 80,000 clones, nearly 95% found once; its top ten account for 1.1%. CDR1 is SGHDN and CDR2 is FVKESK in the germline V gene. The V end lost 0 bases, the J end lost 6 bases, and 11 bases lay between the germline ends. This CDR3 has 15 amino acids. This sequence was found in a female donor with multiple sclerosis, enrolled in a pregnancy study. The chain is built from TRBV14 and TRBJ2-2, with D uncertain. Sequencing was performed on peripheral blood, taken in the second trimester of pregnancy. The DNA for the CDR3 is TGTGCCAGCAGCCAAGAAATGGTGGCGGCCGGGGAGCTGTTTTTT. Protein sequence: CASSQEMVAAGELFF.